The entry below describes one T cell receptor beta chain. The entry originates in a study of blood T cell repertoires in COVID-19. Clones were sequenced by immunoSEQ multiplex PCR, and TCRdb holds only the in-frame ones, with some missing. This table has nearly 400,000 clones, nearly 90% appearing once. Input material: PBMCs or T cells enriched from blood (not recorded which). This TCR came from a woman aged 25 to 39 who had recovered from COVID-19.

CDR3 sequence (DNA): TGCGCCAGCAGCTTAGGGAGCTCCTACAATGAGCAGTTCTTC. Protein: CASSLGSSYNEQFF. V gene TRBV5-1 combines with J gene TRBJ2-1, with D perhaps matching TRBD2 (5 bases). This CDR3 has 14 residues. Per germline, CDR1 SGHRS and CDR2 YFSETQ. Trimming shortened V by 2 bases and J by 0 bases, and 6 bases separated the two germline ends.